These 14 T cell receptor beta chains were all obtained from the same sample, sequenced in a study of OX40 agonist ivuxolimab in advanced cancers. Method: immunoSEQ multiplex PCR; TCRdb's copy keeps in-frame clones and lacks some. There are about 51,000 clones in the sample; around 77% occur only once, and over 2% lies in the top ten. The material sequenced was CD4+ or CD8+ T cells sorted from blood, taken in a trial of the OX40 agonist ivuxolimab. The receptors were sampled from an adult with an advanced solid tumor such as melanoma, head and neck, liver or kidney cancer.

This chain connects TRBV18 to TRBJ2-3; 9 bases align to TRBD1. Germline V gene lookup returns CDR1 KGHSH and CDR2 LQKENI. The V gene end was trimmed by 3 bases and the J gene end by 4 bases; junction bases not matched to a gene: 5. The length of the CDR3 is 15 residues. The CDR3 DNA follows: TGTGCCAGCTCACCGTGGGACAGGGTATCAGATACGCAGTATTTT. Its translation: CASSPWDRVSDTQYF.

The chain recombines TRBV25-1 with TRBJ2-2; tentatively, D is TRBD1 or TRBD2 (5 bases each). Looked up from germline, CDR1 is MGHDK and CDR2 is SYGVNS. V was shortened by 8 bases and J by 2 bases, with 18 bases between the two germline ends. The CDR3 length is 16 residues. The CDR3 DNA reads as TGTGCCAGCTCAGGAGCCGGGACGGTAAACACCGGGGAGCTGTTTTTT. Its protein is CASSGAGTVNTGELFF.

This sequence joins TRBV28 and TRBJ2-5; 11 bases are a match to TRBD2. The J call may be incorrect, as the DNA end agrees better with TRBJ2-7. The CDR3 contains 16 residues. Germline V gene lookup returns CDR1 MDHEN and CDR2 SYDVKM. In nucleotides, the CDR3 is TGTGCCAGCAGTCCGCCTCTAGCGGGAGGCTCCTACGAGCAGTACTTC. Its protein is CASSPPLAGGSYEQYF.

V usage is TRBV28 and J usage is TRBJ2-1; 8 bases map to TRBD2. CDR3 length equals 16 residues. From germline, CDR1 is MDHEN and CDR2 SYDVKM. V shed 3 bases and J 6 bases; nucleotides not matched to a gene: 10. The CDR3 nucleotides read TGTGCCAGCAGTTTGGGGCCCGGACTAGCAAGCAATGAGCAGTTCTTC. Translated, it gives CASSLGPGLASNEQFF.

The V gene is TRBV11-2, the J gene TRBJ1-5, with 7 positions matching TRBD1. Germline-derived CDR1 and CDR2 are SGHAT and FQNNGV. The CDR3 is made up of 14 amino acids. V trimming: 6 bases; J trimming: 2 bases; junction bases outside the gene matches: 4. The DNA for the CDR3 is TGTGCCAGCAGTCCTACAGGGGGCAATCAGCCCCAGCATTTT. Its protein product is CASSPTGGNQPQHF.

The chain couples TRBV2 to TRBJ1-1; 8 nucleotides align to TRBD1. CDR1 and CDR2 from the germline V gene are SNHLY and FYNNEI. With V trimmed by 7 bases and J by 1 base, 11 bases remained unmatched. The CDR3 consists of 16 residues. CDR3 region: CASKGYRGERNTEAFF. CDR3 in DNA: TGTGCCAGCAAGGGTTACAGGGGGGAGAGGAACACTGAAGCTTTCTTT.

CDR3: CASSRGSLAEKLFF. CDR3 nucleotide sequence: TGTGCCAGCAGTCGTGGCAGCCTAGCTGAAAAACTGTTTTTT. The rearrangement joins TRBV6-5 to TRBJ1-4; D not certain. The V end was cut by 5 bases, the J end by 7 bases, with 14 bases between. Germline V gene sequence: CDR1 MNHEY, CDR2 SVGAGI. The CDR3 sequence is 14 residues long.

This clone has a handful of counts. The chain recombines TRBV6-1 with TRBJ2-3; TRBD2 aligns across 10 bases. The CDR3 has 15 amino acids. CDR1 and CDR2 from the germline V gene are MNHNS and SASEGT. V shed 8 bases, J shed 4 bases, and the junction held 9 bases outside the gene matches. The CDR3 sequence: CASAQREGRADTQYF. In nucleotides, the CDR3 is TGTGCCAGCGCTCAGCGGGAGGGCCGCGCAGATACGCAGTATTTT.

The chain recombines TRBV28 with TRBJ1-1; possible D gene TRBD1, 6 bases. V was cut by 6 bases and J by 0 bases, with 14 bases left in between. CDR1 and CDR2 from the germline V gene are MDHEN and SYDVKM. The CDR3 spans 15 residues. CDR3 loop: CASSPSDRMNTEAFF. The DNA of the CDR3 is TGTGCCAGCAGCCCATCCGACAGGATGAACACTGAAGCTTTCTTT.

In DNA, the CDR3 is TGCGCCAGCAGCCGCGAATGGGGCGGGGAGCTGTTTTTT. Amino acid sequence: CASSREWGGELFF. This rearrangement joins TRBV4-1 to TRBJ2-2; unclear D gene. Trimming stripped 4 bases from V and 7 bases from J, with 10 bases between. The CDR3 covers 13 residues. CDR1 is MGHRA, CDR2 YSYEKL, per germline.

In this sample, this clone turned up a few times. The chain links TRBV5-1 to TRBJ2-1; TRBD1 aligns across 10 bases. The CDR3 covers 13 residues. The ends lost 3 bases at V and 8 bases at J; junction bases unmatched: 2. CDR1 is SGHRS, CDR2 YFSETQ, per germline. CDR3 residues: CASSWGTGDEQFF. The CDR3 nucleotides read TGCGCCAGCAGCTGGGGGACAGGGGATGAGCAGTTCTTC.

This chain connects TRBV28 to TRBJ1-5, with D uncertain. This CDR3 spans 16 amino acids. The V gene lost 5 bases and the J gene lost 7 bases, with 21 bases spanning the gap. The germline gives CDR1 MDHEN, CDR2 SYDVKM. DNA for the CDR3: TGTGCCAGCAGTCTAGCTTTGGGGAGGACGGGACAGCCCCAGCATTTT. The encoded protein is CASSLALGRTGQPQHF. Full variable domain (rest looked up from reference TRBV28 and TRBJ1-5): DVKVTQSSRYLVKRTGEKVFLECVQDMDHENMFWYRQDPGLGLRLIYFSYDVKMKEKGDIPEGYSVSREKKERFSLILESASTNQTSMYLCASSLALGRTGQPQHFGDGTRLSIL.

This CDR3 is CASSIDLTGKYGYTF. In DNA form, the CDR3 reads TGTGCCAGTAGTATAGATCTTACAGGAAAGTATGGCTACACCTTC. The V gene is TRBV19, the J gene TRBJ1-2, with D possibly TRBD1 on 5 matching bases. V was cut by 0 bases and J by 5 bases, with 13 bases left in between. CDR1 is LNHDA, CDR2 SQIVND, per germline (reference sequence). The CDR3 extends over 15 amino acids.

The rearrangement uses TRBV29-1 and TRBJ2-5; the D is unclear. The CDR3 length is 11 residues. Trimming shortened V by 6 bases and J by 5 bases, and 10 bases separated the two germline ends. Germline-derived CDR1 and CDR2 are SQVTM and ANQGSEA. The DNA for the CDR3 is TGCAGCGTGGCCCTCCGGGAGACCCAGTACTTC. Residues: CSVALRETQYF.